The clone carrying this TCR beta chain has only a few counts. The sample originates from a study of cytotoxic CD8 clonotypes in ibrutinib-treated CLL. V was clipped by 3 bases and J by 5 bases; unmatched bases: 17. Germline CDR1 is LNHNV and CDR2 is YYDKDF (reference sequence). The CDR3 spans 19 residues. Assay: immunoSEQ multiplex PCR; the TCRdb copy retains only in-frame clones and omits some. The data hold over 100,000 clones, with approximately 85% observed a single time. The chain employs TRBV15 and TRBJ1-5; 9 bases align to TRBD1. The sequence was obtained from a human donor with chronic lymphocytic leukemia. This specimen was PBMCs, taken after 24 months of ibrutinib treatment. CDR3 in DNA: TGTGCCACCAGCAGCCCCCGGGACAGGGTTGGACCGGGCGATCAGCCCCAGCATTTT. This codes for CATSSPRDRVGPGDQPQHF.